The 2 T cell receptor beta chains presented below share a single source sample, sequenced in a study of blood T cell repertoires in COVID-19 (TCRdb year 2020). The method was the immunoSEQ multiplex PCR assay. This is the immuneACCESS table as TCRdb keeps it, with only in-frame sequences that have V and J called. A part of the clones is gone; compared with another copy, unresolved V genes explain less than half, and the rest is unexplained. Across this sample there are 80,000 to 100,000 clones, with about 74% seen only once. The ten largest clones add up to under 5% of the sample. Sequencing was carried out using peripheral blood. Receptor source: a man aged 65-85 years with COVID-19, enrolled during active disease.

The CDR3 nucleotides read TGCGCCAGCAGCTCGGACTCCCTCGGGGGGTATGAGCAGTTCTTC. This gives the protein CASSSDSLGGYEQFF. The V call is TRBV5-1, the J call TRBJ2-1; 7 bases match TRBD2. The CDR3 extends over 15 amino acids. Germline loops: CDR1 SGHRS, CDR2 YFSETQ. V lost 3 bases to trimming and J lost 8 bases; unmatched junction nucleotides: 11.

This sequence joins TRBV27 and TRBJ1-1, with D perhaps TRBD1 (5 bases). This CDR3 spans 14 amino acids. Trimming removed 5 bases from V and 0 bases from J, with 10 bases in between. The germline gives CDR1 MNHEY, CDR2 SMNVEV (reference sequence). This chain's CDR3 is CASSPGGMNTEAFF. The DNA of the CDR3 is TGTGCCAGCAGTCCGGGGGGGATGAACACTGAAGCTTTCTTT.